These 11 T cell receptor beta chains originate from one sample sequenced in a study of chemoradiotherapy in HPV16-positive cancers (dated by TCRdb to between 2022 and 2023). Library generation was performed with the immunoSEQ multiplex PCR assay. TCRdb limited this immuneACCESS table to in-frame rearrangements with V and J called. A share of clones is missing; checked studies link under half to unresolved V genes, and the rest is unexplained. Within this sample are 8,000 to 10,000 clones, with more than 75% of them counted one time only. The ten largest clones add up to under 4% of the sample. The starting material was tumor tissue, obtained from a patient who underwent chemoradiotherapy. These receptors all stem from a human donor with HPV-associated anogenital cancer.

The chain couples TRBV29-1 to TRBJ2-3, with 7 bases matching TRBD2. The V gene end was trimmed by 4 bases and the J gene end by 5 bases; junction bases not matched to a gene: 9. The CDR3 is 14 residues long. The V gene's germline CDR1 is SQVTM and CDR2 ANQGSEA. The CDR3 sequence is CSVAERDYRDTQYF. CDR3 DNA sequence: TGCAGCGTTGCGGAGAGGGACTACAGAGATACGCAGTATTTT.

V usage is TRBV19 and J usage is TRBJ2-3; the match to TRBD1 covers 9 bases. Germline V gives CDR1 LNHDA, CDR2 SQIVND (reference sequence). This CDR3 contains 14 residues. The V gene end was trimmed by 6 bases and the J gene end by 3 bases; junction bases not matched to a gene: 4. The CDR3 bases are TGTGCCAGTAGGCTGGGACAGGGAACAGATACGCAGTATTTT. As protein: CASRLGQGTDTQYF.

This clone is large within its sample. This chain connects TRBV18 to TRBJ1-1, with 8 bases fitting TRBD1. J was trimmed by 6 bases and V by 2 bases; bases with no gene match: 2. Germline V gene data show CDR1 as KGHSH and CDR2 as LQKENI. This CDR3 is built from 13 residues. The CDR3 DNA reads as TGTGCCAGCTCACCAGACAGGGGCGCTGAAGCTTTCTTT. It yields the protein CASSPDRGAEAFF.

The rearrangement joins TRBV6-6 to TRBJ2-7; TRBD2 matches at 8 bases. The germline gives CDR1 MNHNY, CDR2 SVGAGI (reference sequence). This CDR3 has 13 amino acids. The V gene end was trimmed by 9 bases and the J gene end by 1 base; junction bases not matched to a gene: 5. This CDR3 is CASQRGTSYEQYF. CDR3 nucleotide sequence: TGTGCCAGTCAGCGGGGGACTTCCTACGAGCAGTACTTC.

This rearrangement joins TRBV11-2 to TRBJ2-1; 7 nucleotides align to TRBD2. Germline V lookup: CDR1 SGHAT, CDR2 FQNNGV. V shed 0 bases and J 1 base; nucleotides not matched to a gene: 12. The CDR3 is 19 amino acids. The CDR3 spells CASSLDDGWGGGSYNEQFF. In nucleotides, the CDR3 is TGTGCCAGCAGCTTAGATGACGGTTGGGGGGGAGGGTCCTACAATGAGCAGTTCTTC.

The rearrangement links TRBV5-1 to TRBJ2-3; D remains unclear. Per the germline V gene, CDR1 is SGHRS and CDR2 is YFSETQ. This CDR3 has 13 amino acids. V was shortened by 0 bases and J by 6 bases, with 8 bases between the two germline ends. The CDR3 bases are TGCGCCAGCAGCTTGGACGCCCGCGATACGCAGTATTTT. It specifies CASSLDARDTQYF.

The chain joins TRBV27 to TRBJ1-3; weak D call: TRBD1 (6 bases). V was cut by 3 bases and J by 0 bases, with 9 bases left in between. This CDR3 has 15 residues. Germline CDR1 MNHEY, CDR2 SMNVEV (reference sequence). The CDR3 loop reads CASSLGGSSGNTIYF. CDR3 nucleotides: TGTGCCAGCAGTTTGGGGGGCTCCTCTGGAAACACCATATATTTT.

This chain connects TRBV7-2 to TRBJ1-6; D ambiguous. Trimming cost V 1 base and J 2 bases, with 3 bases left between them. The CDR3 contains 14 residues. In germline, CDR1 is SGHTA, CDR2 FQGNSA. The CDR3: CASSLGPYNSPLHF. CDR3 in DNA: TGTGCCAGCAGCTTAGGGCCCTATAATTCACCCCTCCACTTT.

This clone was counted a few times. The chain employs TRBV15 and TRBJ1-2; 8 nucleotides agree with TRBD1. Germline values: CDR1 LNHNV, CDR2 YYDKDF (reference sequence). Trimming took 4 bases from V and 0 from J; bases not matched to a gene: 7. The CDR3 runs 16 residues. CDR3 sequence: CATSTTGGEANYGYTF. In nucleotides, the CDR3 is TGTGCCACCAGCACAACAGGGGGGGAGGCTAACTATGGCTACACCTTC.

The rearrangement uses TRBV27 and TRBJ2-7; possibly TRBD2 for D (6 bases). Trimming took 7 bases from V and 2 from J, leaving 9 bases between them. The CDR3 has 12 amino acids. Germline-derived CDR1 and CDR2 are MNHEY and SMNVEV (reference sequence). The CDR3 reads CASTWGAYEQYF. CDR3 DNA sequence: TGTGCCAGCACCTGGGGGGCCTACGAGCAGTACTTC.

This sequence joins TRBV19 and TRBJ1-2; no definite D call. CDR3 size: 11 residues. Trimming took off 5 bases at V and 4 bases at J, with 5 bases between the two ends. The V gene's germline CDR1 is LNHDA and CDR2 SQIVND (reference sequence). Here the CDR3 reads CASSAGYGYTF. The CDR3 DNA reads TGTGCCAGTAGTGCGGGCTATGGCTACACCTTC. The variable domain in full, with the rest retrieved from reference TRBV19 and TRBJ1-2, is DGGITQSPKYLFRKEGQNVTLSCEQNLNHDAMYWYRQDPGQGLRLIYYSQIVNDFQKGDIAEGYSVSREKKESFPLTVTSAQKNPTAFYLCASSAGYGYTFGSGTRLTVV.